This T cell receptor beta chain stems from a study of Tregs in tolerant kidney transplant recipients. Note on this clone: The antigen remains unidentified.

CD4+CD25+CD127- Tregs, CD4+CD25- non-Tregs, CD4 and CD8 cells were sorted. Sequenced by immunoSEQ multiplex PCR; TCRdb stores in-frame clones only, minus some. In the table there are 75,000 to 95,000 clones, over 85% of which are singletons. The V end lost 0 bases, the J end lost 4 bases, and 12 bases lay between the germline ends. Germline loops: CDR1 SGDLS, CDR2 YYNGEE. This CDR3 is 15 amino acids long. Regarding the study as a whole: Biological reproducibility was not directly addressed in this study. The small number of patients limits these findings pending further validation. Expanding Tregs on activated donor B cells appeared to best identify donor-specific TCRbeta clones.

Material: CD8+ T cells from blood. The receptor was isolated from a human donor in good health. The V gene is TRBV9, the J gene TRBJ2-3; D unclear. As DNA, the CDR3 is TGTGCCAGCAGCGTAGGGGCAGGAAGGGCAGATACGCAGTATTTT. Its protein is CASSVGAGRADTQYF.